The 4 T cell receptor beta chains reported below all come from one sample, sequenced in a study of T-cell reconstitution after alpha-beta-depleted transplantation in children. Unique molecular identifiers featured in how the TCRbeta library was prepared. TCRdb re-called the PCR reads with MiXCR, one entry per CDR3 protein. The repertoire holds over 400,000 distinct CDR3 sequences, with about an eighth as singletons. Sequenced here: PBMCs from the stem cell graft donor, sampled from the stem cell graft. The receptors shown here come from a human donor who donated a stem cell graft to a child with combined immunodeficiency.

This clonotype has just a few counts. CDR3 in amino acids: CSADGARGTGELFF. DNA for the CDR3: TGCAGCGCGGACGGCGCGCGGGGCACCGGGGAGCTGTTTTTT. The chain has TRBV29-1 and TRBJ2-2; D may be TRBD2 (6 bases). CDR1 is SQVTM, CDR2 ANQGSEA, per germline. The germline V and J ends were trimmed by 7 bases and 4 bases, with 16 bases remaining between them. The CDR3 extends over 14 amino acids.

This clonotype has ten or more counts. This chain joins TRBV5-1 and TRBJ2-7, with 10 bases identical to TRBD1. The germline gives CDR1 SGHRS, CDR2 YFSETQ. This CDR3 has 15 residues. Germline trimming cut 0 bases from V and 7 bases from J; bases unmatched to any gene: 7. The CDR3 nucleotides read TGCGCCAGCAGCTTGGCCGGGACAGGGGTTGGAGAGCAGTACTTC. Protein sequence: CASSLAGTGVGEQYF.

The V call is TRBV5-1, the J call TRBJ2-2, with D perhaps matching TRBD1 or TRBD2 (5 bases each). The germline CDR1 and CDR2 sequences are SGHRS and YFSETQ. Trimming shortened V by 7 bases and J by 6 bases, and 16 bases separated the two germline ends. This CDR3 contains 14 residues. As DNA, the CDR3 is TGCGCCAGCTCCCCTTCGGGGCAATCCGGGGAGCTGTTTTTT. Translating it yields CASSPSGQSGELFF.

The chain carries TRBV10-3 and TRBJ2-3; tentatively, D is TRBD2 (6 bases). Germline CDR1 is ENHRY and CDR2 is SYGVKD. The CDR3 runs 12 residues. V gave up 9 bases and J gave up 3 bases, with 10 bases separating them. The CDR3: CAMGGRTDTQYF. The CDR3 nucleotides read TGTGCCATGGGGGGTAGGACAGATACGCAGTATTTT.